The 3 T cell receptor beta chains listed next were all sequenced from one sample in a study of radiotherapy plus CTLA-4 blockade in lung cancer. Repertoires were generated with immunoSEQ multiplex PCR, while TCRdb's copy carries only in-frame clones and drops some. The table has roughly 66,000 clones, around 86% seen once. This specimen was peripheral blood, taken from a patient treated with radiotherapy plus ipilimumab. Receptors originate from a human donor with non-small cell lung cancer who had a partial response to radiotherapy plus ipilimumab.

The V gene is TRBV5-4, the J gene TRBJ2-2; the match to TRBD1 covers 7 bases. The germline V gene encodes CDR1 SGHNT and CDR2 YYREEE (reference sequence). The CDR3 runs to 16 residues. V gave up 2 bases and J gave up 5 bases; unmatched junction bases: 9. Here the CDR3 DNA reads TGTGCCAGCAGCTTACATACAGGGGACCGAACCGGGGAGCTGTTTTTT. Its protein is CASSLHTGDRTGELFF.

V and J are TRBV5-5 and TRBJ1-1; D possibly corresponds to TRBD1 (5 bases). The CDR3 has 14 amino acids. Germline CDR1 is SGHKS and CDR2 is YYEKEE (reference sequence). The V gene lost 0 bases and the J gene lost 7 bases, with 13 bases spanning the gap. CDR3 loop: CASSLGGGFSEAFF. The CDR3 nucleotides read TGTGCCAGCAGCTTGGGGGGGGGTTTCAGTGAAGCTTTCTTT. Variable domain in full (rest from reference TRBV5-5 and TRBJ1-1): DAGVTQSPTHLIKTRGQQVTLRCSPISGHKSVSWYQQVLGQGPQFIFQYYEKEERGRGNFPDRFSARQFPNYSSELNVNALLLGDSALYLCASSLGGGFSEAFFGQGTRLTVV.

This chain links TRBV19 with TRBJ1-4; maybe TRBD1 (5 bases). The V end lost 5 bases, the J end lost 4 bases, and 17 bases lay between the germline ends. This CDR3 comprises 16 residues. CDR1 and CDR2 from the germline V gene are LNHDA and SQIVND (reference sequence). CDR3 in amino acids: CASSPQGRLINEKLFF. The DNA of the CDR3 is TGTGCCAGTAGTCCCCAGGGCCGCTTAATTAATGAAAAACTGTTTTTT.